This T cell receptor (beta chain) originates from a study of Graves' ophthalmopathy and Graves' hyperthyroidism (dated by TCRdb to between 2017 and 2018). Regarding the complete study: Peripheral blood was collected before any treatment was given, at the time of initial diagnosis. TCR beta repertoire signatures were used to distinguish Graves' ophthalmopathy from Graves' hyperthyroidism and to predict progression to ophthalmopathy. In total, 135 blood samples were TCR-sequenced: approximately 42 ophthalmopathy, some 75 hyperthyroidism and some 17 hyperthyroidism-to-ophthalmopathy patients. A discovery set of 90 to 100 patients (approximately 42 ophthalmopathy, 55 to 60 stable hyperthyroidism) was enrolled to explore V-J signatures distinguishing ophthalmopathy from hyperthyroidism. For independent validation, a separate cohort was made up of 18 hyperthyroidism patients plus 17 patients who later progressed from hyperthyroidism to ophthalmopathy. T-cell repertoires of thyroid tissue and blood were compared in a handful of hyperthyroidism patients. Following sample collection, hyperthyroidism patients were given methimazole at a starting dose of 30 mg daily, and ophthalmopathy patients were given high-dose intravenous methylprednisolone. For training and testing, the 100 or so patients in the discovery cohort were randomly divided in a 7:3 ratio. Points the paper makes about the study in general: Among expanded thyroid clonotypes with frequency above 0.001, most also showed up in blood, which suggests that blood repertoires may reflect the thyroid immune response. In cross-validation, the 13-signature model distinguished ophthalmopathy from stable hyperthyroidism with approximately 90% sensitivity and approximately 81% specificity, while in the test set the corresponding values were around 79% and 71%. Sample size was not predetermined statistically, and investigators were not blinded to group allocation. In validation, the model predicted ophthalmopathy progression with about 70% sensitivity and less than 80% specificity; about a dozen predicted patients were CT-confirmed with GO in a median of 6.5 months.

Ten or more counts support this clonotype. Its antigen has not been determined. Base qualities are not recorded, but no much larger clone differs from it by a single base. Patients with ophthalmopathy had moderately to severely active disease, with a Clinical Activity Score of 3 or more, a NOSPECS grade of 4 or more, and a disease duration of less than 3 months. Patients were excluded if they had other autoimmune diseases, uncontrolled infections, pregnancy or lactation. Diagnosis relied on clinical symptoms, serum thyroxine, TRAb, thyroid ultrasound and orbital computed tomography. Ficoll-Paque density gradient centrifugation was used to isolate PBMCs from around 10 ml of fresh peripheral blood. Total RNA was extracted with Trizol reagent and quality-checked on an Agilent 2100 Bioanalyzer. The germline V gene sets CDR1 to SGHNT and CDR2 to YENEEA. The CDR3 has 16 amino acids, counting the end cysteine and phenylalanine. Solely the CDR3 DNA is kept, with 48 bases framed from the first base. The V and J ends are trimmed by 7 bases and 0 bases, leaving 18 bases between them.

For repertoire sequencing, TCR beta CDR3 regions were amplified from RNA transcripts. A first-round RT-PCR used HTBI primers with the Qiagen OneStep RT-PCR kit, followed by a second-round multiplex PCR, size selection and purification. Sequencing of the libraries was carried out on an Illumina HiSeq2000 in paired-end mode with 100 bp reads. In the original analysis: SOAPnuke was used to process the reads, removing any read that contained adapters or uncalled bases, had a mean Phred below 15, or lacked an exact match to the constant primer or identifier. High-quality paired reads were merged with COPE v1.2.5. Each unique nucleotide sequence was defined as a clonotype, and clonotypes were aligned to IMGT TRB V, D and J references with MiTCR v1.1. Only V-J combinations with frequency above 0.0001 were analysed, covering approximately 99% of repertoires. For each V-J combination, a TCR clonal expansion and chaos score was defined as the ratio of F50 clonal expansion to chaos observed in the TCRdist matrix. Features were reduced by Welch's t-statistics and random forest to around 13 V-J combinations, which fed a naive Bayes classifier. The Morisita-Horn index was used to measure how similar the thyroid and blood repertoires were. TCRdb redid the processing of the public reads, applying fastp at Q25 and MiXCR, and retained in-frame beta chains. Rows with a matching CDR3 protein are joined into one entry that keeps the most common DNA and genes. The V and J calls here are based on TCRdb, not the publication. The sample table lists about 480,000 distinct CDR3 sequences, approximately 15% of them with a count of one. The ten largest account for 9.5% to 10% of the sample.

The chain uses TRBV11-3 and TRBJ1-1, with TRBD1 perhaps the D gene, on 6 matching bases. Sequencing was done on a sample of blood. The clonotype was recovered from a woman aged 25 to 45 with Graves' ophthalmopathy. Donor details come from another sample of the same person, matched by shared clones. The nucleotide sequence is TGTGCCAGCAACGACAGGACGACCGGAATGAACACTGAAGCTTTCTTT. Its coded protein is CASNDRTTGMNTEAFF.